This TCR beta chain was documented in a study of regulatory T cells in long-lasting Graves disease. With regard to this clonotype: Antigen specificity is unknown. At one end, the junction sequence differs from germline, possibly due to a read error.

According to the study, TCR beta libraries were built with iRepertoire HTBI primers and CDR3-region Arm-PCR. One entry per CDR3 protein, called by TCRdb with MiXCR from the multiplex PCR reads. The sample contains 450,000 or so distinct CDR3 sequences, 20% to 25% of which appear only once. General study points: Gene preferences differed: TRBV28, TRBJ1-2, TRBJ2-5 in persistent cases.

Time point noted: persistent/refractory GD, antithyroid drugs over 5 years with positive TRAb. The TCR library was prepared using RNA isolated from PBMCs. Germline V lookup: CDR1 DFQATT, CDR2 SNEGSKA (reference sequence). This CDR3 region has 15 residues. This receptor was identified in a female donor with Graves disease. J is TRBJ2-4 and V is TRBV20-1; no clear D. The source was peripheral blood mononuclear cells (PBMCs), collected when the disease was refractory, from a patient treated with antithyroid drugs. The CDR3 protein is CSAGDATLAKNIQYF. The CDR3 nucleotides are TGCAGTGCTGGAGACGCGACATTAGCCAAAAACATTCAGTACTTC.